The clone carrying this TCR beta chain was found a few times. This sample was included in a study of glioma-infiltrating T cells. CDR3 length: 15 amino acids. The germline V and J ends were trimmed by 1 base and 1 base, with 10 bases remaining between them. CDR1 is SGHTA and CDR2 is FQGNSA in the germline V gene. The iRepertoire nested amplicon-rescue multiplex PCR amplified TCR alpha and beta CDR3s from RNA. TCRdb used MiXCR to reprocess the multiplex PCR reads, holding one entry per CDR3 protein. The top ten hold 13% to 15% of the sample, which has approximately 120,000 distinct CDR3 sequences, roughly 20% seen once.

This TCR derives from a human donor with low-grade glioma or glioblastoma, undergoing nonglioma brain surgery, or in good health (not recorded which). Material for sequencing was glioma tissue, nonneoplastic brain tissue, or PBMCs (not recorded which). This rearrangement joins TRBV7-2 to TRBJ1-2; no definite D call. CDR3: CASSLGGQINYGYTF. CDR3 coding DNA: TGTGCCAGCAGCTTAGGTGGTCAGATTAACTATGGCTACACCTTC.